There are a few counts of the clone carrying this T cell receptor beta chain. The antigen is undetermined. In germline, CDR1 is SGHVS, CDR2 FQNEAQ. The CDR3 runs to 16 residues. Trimming stripped 4 bases from V and 9 bases from J, with 23 bases between. Library preparation (for TCRbeta) was performed with unique molecular identifiers. One entry per CDR3 protein, called by TCRdb with MiXCR from the PCR reads. Among roughly 200,000 distinct CDR3 sequences listed, 8.4% were seen once. This specimen belongs to a study of T-cell reconstitution after alpha-beta-depleted transplantation in children. Study-wide points: By one year post-transplant, T-cell counts and diversity largely arose from T cells that were newly produced.

Sequenced material: PBMCs, mostly from graft donor cells, taken 360 days after TCRalphabeta/CD19-depleted stem cell transplant. The chain recombines TRBV7-8 with TRBJ2-3; TRBD1 or TRBD2 may be the D gene (5 bases each). The receptor was derived from a male patient aged 2 to 10 who had a stem cell transplant for acute myeloid leukemia, so the T cells may come from the graft donor. The CDR3 is CASSYTGTGVLGTQYF. The CDR3 coding sequence is TGTGCCAGCAGCTATACCGGGACGGGTGTATTGGGGACGCAGTATTTT. The full variable domain, in which reference TRBV7-8 and TRBJ2-3 provide the parts outside the CDR3, is GAGVSQSPRYKVAKRGQDVALRCDPISGHVSLFWYQQALGQGPEFLTYFQNEAQLDKSGLPSDRFFAERPEGSVSTLKIQRTQQEDSAVYLCASSYTGTGVLGTQYFGPGTRLTVL.